Below, 19 T cell receptor beta chains from the same sample are listed, as sequenced in a study of blood T cell repertoires in COVID-19. TCRdb keeps only in-frame clones here, not all; method: immunoSEQ multiplex PCR. The sample holds 350,000 or so clones; around 90% are singletons and the top ten take 6.5%. The sample taken for sequencing was peripheral blood. The receptors originated from a man aged 18 to 29 with active or convalescent COVID-19.

The chain combines TRBV29-1 with TRBJ1-1, with 7 bases aligning to TRBD1. Germline CDR1 and CDR2: SQVTM and ANQGSEA. The CDR3 extends over 14 amino acids. After removal of 4 bases from V and 6 bases from J, the junction contained 11 bases not matched to a gene. CDR3 nucleotide sequence: TGCAGCGTTGGGGGCGACAGGGAACTACCTGAAGCTTTCTTT. This encodes CSVGGDRELPEAFF.

The chain is built from TRBV20-1 and TRBJ1-2; D is unclear. With 2 bases removed from V and 4 bases from J, the gap between germline ends came to 5 bases. This CDR3 is built from 11 residues. Per the germline V gene, CDR1 is DFQATT and CDR2 is SNEGSKA (reference sequence). CDR3 sequence (DNA): TGCAGTGCTAGAAGCTCCTATGGCTACACCTTC. Translating it yields CSARSSYGYTF.

V gene TRBV27 combines with J gene TRBJ1-1, with D tentatively TRBD1 (5 bases). The CDR3 sequence is 13 residues long. The V gene's germline CDR1 is MNHEY and CDR2 SMNVEV (reference sequence). V was shortened by 6 bases and J by 3 bases, with 11 bases between the two germline ends. The CDR3, as DNA: TGTGCCAGCAGCGTCGGGGGTTACACTGAAGCTTTCTTT. Its protein product is CASSVGGYTEAFF.

This clone was counted once. One junction end does not reproduce the germline sequence, and a read error may be involved. This chain joins TRBV18 and TRBJ1-1, with a possible D match to TRBD1 (6 bases). CDR3 length: 15 amino acids. CDR1 and CDR2 from the germline V gene are KGHSH and LQKENI. CDR3 loop: CASSSLGQLNTEAFF. The CDR3 DNA sequence: TGTGCCAGCTCGTCATTAGGACAGTTGAATACTGAAGCTTTCTTT.

This chain connects TRBV7-2 to TRBJ2-7, with a possible D match to TRBD2 (5 bases). V lost 3 bases and J 6 bases, leaving 12 bases between the germline ends. Germline-derived CDR1 and CDR2 are SGHTA and FQGNSA. The CDR3 has 13 residues. CDR3 region: CASSFPMGVEQYF. The CDR3 bases are TGTGCCAGCAGCTTTCCTATGGGAGTCGAGCAGTACTTC.

The chain has TRBV5-1 and TRBJ2-7; possible D gene TRBD2, 6 bases. The germline V gene encodes CDR1 SGHRS and CDR2 YFSETQ. V lost 4 bases and J 1 base, leaving 18 bases between the germline ends. The CDR3 contains 16 residues. The CDR3 DNA is TGCGCCAGCAGCACAGTTTCAGGGAGGAGGTCCTACGAGCAGTACTTC. Protein product: CASSTVSGRRSYEQYF. Full variable domain (outside the CDR3, taken from reference TRBV5-1 and TRBJ2-7): KAGVTQTPRYLIKTRGQQVTLSCSPISGHRSVSWYQQTPGQGLQFLFEYFSETQRNKGNFPGRFSGRQFSNSRSEMNVSTLELGDSALYLCASSTVSGRRSYEQYFGPGTRLTVT.

The gene calls are TRBV11-3 and TRBJ2-5, with 10 positions matching TRBD2. Trimming cost V 5 bases and J 2 bases; bases outside gene matches: 5. This CDR3 is built from 15 residues. The V gene's germline CDR1 is SGHNT and CDR2 YENEEA. In nucleotides, the CDR3 is TGTGCCAGCAGCGCCGTAGCGGGGGGACAAGAGACCCAGTACTTC. Translated, it gives CASSAVAGGQETQYF.

V is TRBV7-3 and J is TRBJ2-6; perhaps TRBD1 as D (7 bases). There are 13 residues in the CDR3. The ends were cut back, 6 bases at V and 19 bases at J, with 22 bases in the middle. Looked up from germline, CDR1 is SGHTA and CDR2 is FQGTGA. The CDR3 loop reads CASSRGDSPFLTF. DNA of the CDR3: TGTGCCAGCAGTAGGGGGGACAGCCCGTTTTTAACTTTC. The variable domain in full, with the rest retrieved from reference TRBV7-3 and TRBJ2-6, is GAGVSQTPSNKVTEKGKYVELRCDPISGHTALYWYRQSLGQGPEFLIYFQGTGAADDSGLPNDRFFAVRPEGSVSTLKIQRTERGDSAVYLCASSRGDSPFLTFGAGSRLTVL.

The chain recombines TRBV18 with TRBJ2-7; possibly TRBD2 for D (6 bases). In germline, CDR1 is KGHSH, CDR2 LQKENI. CDR3 length equals 14 residues. V shed 5 bases and J shed 9 bases, with 20 bases lying between them. CDR3 amino acids: CASSGDLNPHWQYF. Written as DNA, the CDR3 is TGTGCCAGCTCAGGGGACTTAAACCCCCACTGGCAGTACTTC.

This sequence joins TRBV19 and TRBJ1-4; D uncertain. This CDR3 has 18 residues. Germline loops: CDR1 LNHDA, CDR2 SQIVND (reference sequence). V was cut by 3 bases and J by 1 base, with 18 bases left in between. CDR3 region: CASSMRAAEIQTNEKLFF. CDR3 nucleotide sequence: TGTGCCAGTAGTATGCGGGCCGCCGAAATTCAAACTAATGAAAAACTGTTTTTT. Drawing the rest from reference TRBV19 and TRBJ1-4, the complete variable domain is DGGITQSPKYLFRKEGQNVTLSCEQNLNHDAMYWYRQDPGQGLRLIYYSQIVNDFQKGDIAEGYSVSREKKESFPLTVTSAQKNPTAFYLCASSMRAAEIQTNEKLFFGSGTQLSVL.

This sequence joins TRBV6-1 and TRBJ1-4; D is uncertain. The CDR3 loop spans 14 amino acids. The germline V gene encodes CDR1 MNHNS and CDR2 SASEGT. V shed 8 bases and J shed 3 bases, with 13 bases lying between them. As DNA, the CDR3 is TGTGCCAGCCTGGAGGGTGGGGCTAATGAAAAACTGTTTTTT. Encoded protein: CASLEGGANEKLFF.

The J gene is TRBJ2-7, the V gene TRBV19, with 11 nucleotides matching TRBD2. Germline CDR1 and CDR2: LNHDA and SQIVND (reference sequence). The CDR3 loop spans 15 amino acids. The trim removed 4 bases at V and 4 bases at J, leaving 6 bases unmatched. The CDR3 region is CASSRGTSGRYEQYF. CDR3 DNA: TGTGCCAGTAGTAGGGGGACTAGCGGACGTTACGAGCAGTACTTC. The whole variable domain, remainder taken from reference TRBV19 and TRBJ2-7, is DGGITQSPKYLFRKEGQNVTLSCEQNLNHDAMYWYRQDPGQGLRLIYYSQIVNDFQKGDIAEGYSVSREKKESFPLTVTSAQKNPTAFYLCASSRGTSGRYEQYFGPGTRLTVT.

This chain connects TRBV5-1 to TRBJ2-2; TRBD2 matches 13 bases. The germline gives CDR1 SGHRS, CDR2 YFSETQ. The CDR3 totals 17 residues. J gave up 6 bases and V 3 bases, and 8 bases lay outside the gene matches. CDR3 DNA: TGCGCCAGCAGCTCACAACTAGCGGGAGGGAGCTCCGGGGAGCTGTTTTTT. This translates into CASSSQLAGGSSGELFF.

The rearrangement links TRBV15 to TRBJ2-1; 15 bases match TRBD2. Germline V CDR1 and CDR2: LNHNV, YYDKDF (reference sequence). The ends lost 3 bases at V and 5 bases at J; junction bases unmatched: 5. The CDR3 contains 17 residues. CDR3: CATSSGTSGRSNNEQFF. CDR3 coding DNA: TGTGCCACCAGCAGCGGGACTAGCGGGAGGTCCAACAATGAGCAGTTCTTC.

The sample holds a few counts of this clone. The chain has TRBV28 and TRBJ1-1, with no clear D. Germline V gene data show CDR1 as MDHEN and CDR2 as SYDVKM. This CDR3 contains 15 residues. The germline V and J ends were trimmed by 4 bases and 6 bases, with 18 bases remaining between them. CDR3 protein: CASSYIRVADAEAFF. Here the CDR3 DNA reads TGTGCCAGCAGTTATATCCGGGTTGCGGATGCTGAAGCTTTCTTT.

The V gene is TRBV12-3 or TRBV12-4, the J gene TRBJ1-2; D unclear. V was shortened by 5 bases and J by 8 bases, with 12 bases between the two germline ends. The CDR3 is made up of 12 amino acids. The CDR3 DNA is TGTGCCAGCAGTCCAGGACTCGTAGGCTACACCTTC. Its translation is CASSPGLVGYTF.

The V gene is TRBV27, the J gene TRBJ1-1; TRBD1 agrees at 7 bases. V was pared by 10 bases and J by 3 bases, with 8 bases of the junction left unmatched. CDR3 length: 13 amino acids. Germline CDR1 and CDR2: MNHEY and SMNVEV (reference sequence). The CDR3 coding sequence is TGTGCCACCAAATTCCAGGGGGACACTGAAGCTTTCTTT. Its translation: CATKFQGDTEAFF.

The genes are TRBV27 and TRBJ2-1; the match to TRBD2 covers 10 bases. The length of the CDR3 is 15 residues. V lost 0 bases, J lost 12 bases, and 8 bases stayed unmatched. Germline CDR1 MNHEY, CDR2 SMNVEV (reference sequence). The CDR3 DNA reads TGTGCCAGCAGTTTATCGTCTAGCGGGAGTGTTGGGCAGTTCTTC. Its protein is CASSLSSSGSVGQFF.

The rearrangement uses TRBV29-1 and TRBJ2-3, with a possible D match to TRBD2 (6 bases). The CDR3 has 12 amino acids. Per the germline V gene, CDR1 is SQVTM and CDR2 is ANQGSEA. Trimming pared 7 bases from V and 2 bases from J, leaving 10 bases between. CDR3 DNA: TGCAGCGCTCGGACTATCACAGATACGCAGTATTTT. Protein sequence: CSARTITDTQYF.